The 12 T cell receptor beta chains in this list originate from one sample, sequenced in a study of CD8 T cells in Susac syndrome. RNA amounts of 0.5 to 1 ug underwent reverse transcription with random hexamers. Each CDR3 protein is one row after TCRdb ran MiXCR on the immunoSEQ multiplex PCR reads. The sample holds 250,000 to 300,000 distinct CDR3 sequences, about 88% seen once. The sample consisted of CD8+ T cells from PBMCs. These receptors all come from a human donor with multiple sclerosis.

In nucleotides, the CDR3 is TGTGCCAGCAGTTCGGTGGGGCAGAATCAGCCCCAGCATTTT. Translated, it gives CASSSVGQNQPQHF. The chain employs TRBV27 and TRBJ1-5, with D perhaps matching TRBD1 (5 bases). V lost 4 bases, J lost 4 bases, and 11 bases lay in between. Germline assignment: CDR1 MNHEY and CDR2 SMNVEV (reference sequence). The length of the CDR3 is 14 residues.

This clonotype was observed a handful of times. This chain uses TRBV23-1 with TRBJ2-7; possible D gene TRBD1, 5 bases. TRBV23-1 is sorted into the ORF group, with uncertain function. This CDR3 comprises 14 residues. Trimming removed 4 bases at V and 2 bases at J, with 12 bases between. The CDR3 DNA sequence: TGCGCCAGCAGTCTCCAGGGCGACCCCTACGAGCAGTACTTC. Amino acid sequence: CASSLQGDPYEQYF.

This chain links TRBV4-2 with TRBJ1-2, with no clear D. V was shortened by 0 bases and J by 4 bases, with 24 bases between the two germline ends. CDR3 length equals 19 residues. CDR1 and CDR2 (germline): LGHNA, YNFKEQ. The CDR3 reads CASSQEVGSAAPYPYGYTF. CDR3 DNA sequence: TGTGCCAGCAGCCAAGAGGTAGGATCTGCAGCTCCGTATCCCTATGGCTACACCTTC.

The chain joins TRBV7-9 to TRBJ2-3, with 13 nucleotides matching TRBD2. The CDR3 covers 16 residues. Germline CDR1 and CDR2: SEHNR and FQNEAQ (reference sequence). V gave up 4 bases and J gave up 5 bases; unmatched junction bases: 6. This CDR3 reads CASSSTSGGAEDTQYF. CDR3 nucleotide sequence: TGTGCCAGCAGCTCCACTAGCGGGGGGGCGGAAGATACGCAGTATTTT.

A single count supports this clonotype. This chain links TRBV9 with TRBJ2-7; 7 bases are shared with TRBD1. The CDR3 has 12 residues. Germline CDR1 is SGDLS and CDR2 is YYNGEE. Losses at the gene ends were 3 bases for V and 12 bases for J; bases not matched to a gene: 9. This CDR3 reads CASSEKGAVLYF. CDR3 in DNA: TGTGCCAGCAGCGAGAAGGGGGCTGTCTTGTACTTC. The entire variable domain, with the rest obtained from reference TRBV9 and TRBJ2-7, is as follows: DSGVTQTPKHLITATGQRVTLRCSPRSGDLSVYWYQQSLDQGLQFLIQYYNGEERAKGNILERFSAQQFPDLHSELNLSSLELGDSALYFCASSEKGAVLYFGPGTRLTVT.

CDR3 nucleotides: TGTGCCAGCAGCGCCATAGGGGGGGAGACCCAGTACTTC. Its protein is CASSAIGGETQYF. This sequence joins TRBV7-9 and TRBJ2-5; perhaps D is TRBD1 or TRBD2 (6 bases each). CDR1 and CDR2 (germline): SEHNR, FQNEAQ (reference sequence). V was clipped by 5 bases and J by 5 bases, with 12 bases between them. CDR3 length equals 13 residues.

V usage is TRBV2 and J usage is TRBJ2-3; possibly TRBD2 for D (6 bases). The CDR3 spans 13 residues. Trimming left V 8 bases short and J 2 bases short, with 11 bases between. Per germline, CDR1 SNHLY and CDR2 FYNNEI. The CDR3 reads CASVAENTDTQYF. CDR3 nucleotide sequence: TGTGCCAGCGTAGCGGAGAACACAGATACGCAGTATTTT.

This chain links TRBV13 with TRBJ2-7, with TRBD1 identical over 7 bases. V shed 5 bases, J shed 3 bases, and the junction held 4 bases outside the gene matches. This CDR3 spans 13 amino acids. The V gene's germline CDR1 is PRHDT and CDR2 FYEKMQ (reference sequence). This CDR3 reads CASSTGQSYEQYF. The CDR3 bases are TGTGCCAGCAGCACGGGACAGAGCTACGAGCAGTACTTC.

V and J are TRBV12-3 or TRBV12-4 and TRBJ2-1; D possibly corresponds to TRBD2 (6 bases). CDR3 size: 15 residues. The V gene lost 3 bases and the J gene lost 3 bases, with 12 bases spanning the gap. The CDR3 coding sequence is TGTGCCAGCAGTTTCGGGCAGGGAGGCTACAATGAGCAGTTCTTC. This codes for CASSFGQGGYNEQFF.

This chain links TRBV28 with TRBJ2-1, with D hard to call. This CDR3 region has 11 residues. Per the germline V gene, CDR1 is MDHEN and CDR2 is SYDVKM. V lost 7 bases, J lost 6 bases, and 7 bases lay in between. CDR3: CASTDVNEQFF. The CDR3 DNA reads TGTGCCAGCACCGACGTCAATGAGCAGTTCTTC.

This clonotype was counted a single time. This chain joins TRBV5-4 and TRBJ2-3; D uncertain. V lost 3 bases, J lost 3 bases, and 11 bases lay in between. Germline loops: CDR1 SGHNT, CDR2 YYREEE (reference sequence). The CDR3 has 14 residues. Here the CDR3 reads CASSYGAATDTQYF. The CDR3 DNA reads TGTGCCAGCAGCTATGGCGCGGCGACAGATACGCAGTATTTT.

The rearrangement links TRBV10-3 to TRBJ1-3; no firm D call. Trimming removed 3 bases at V and 2 bases at J, with 5 bases between. Germline V CDR1 and CDR2: ENHRY, SYGVKD. There are 13 residues in the CDR3. The CDR3 nucleotides are TGTGCCATCAGTGATGGGGCTGGAAACACCATATATTTT. Its translation: CAISDGAGNTIYF.